The T cell receptor beta chain under discussion was sequenced for a study of human T cells and chemical hapten exposure. Study information: Chiefly women, the patients showed alopecia areata, totalis or universalis.

In the authors' workflow: Between about 20,000 and 690,600 TCRs appeared in each sample, and the median stood at about 93,000. TCRdb passed the RACE reads through MiXCR, listing each CDR3 protein once. These V and J calls originate from TCRdb's pipeline instead of the authors' own analysis. The data show approximately 350,000 distinct CDR3 sequences, 5.5% to 8% seen once. This sample's time point: patch test 1, 2 weeks after DPC sensitization. Documented treatment: therapeutic diphenylcyclopropenone sensitization with weekly scalp DPC. The study's findings and limits: The number of TCRs above 1 in 1000 frequency did not change after DPC sensitization.

As to this clonotype: Its antigen is as yet unknown.

The sequencing here drew on whole blood, taken in connection with sensitization to the hapten diphenylcyclopropenone (DPC). This TCR derives from a woman aged 18-29 years with alopecia areata. Some clones in this sample may be carry-over from other donors' samples.

CDR3 nucleotide sequence: TGTGCCAGCAGCCAAGATTTCCGACCTCAAGAGACCCAGTACTTC. This encodes CASSQDFRPQETQYF. The gene calls are TRBV4-2 and TRBJ2-5; D uncertain. Per germline, CDR1 LGHNA and CDR2 YNFKEQ. V was shortened by 0 bases and J by 2 bases, with 10 bases between the two germline ends. The CDR3 runs to 15 residues.